This T cell receptor beta chain was obtained from a study of post-analysis software for immune sequencing data. Study-wide background: Relapsing-remitting, secondary progressive and progressive-relapsing courses of multiple sclerosis were included.

This clonotype has ten or more counts. Its antigen remains unknown. Study results and limitations: Patients used roughly five TRBV segments, including TRBV5-6, TRBV5-1 and TRBV20-1, more often than controls. Batch-mates among the samples co-clustered strongly by F measure. A significant reduction in normalized Chao1 diversity was observed in multiple sclerosis patients versus controls.

Unique molecular identifiers were present in the TCR beta cDNA libraries. TCRdb itself ran the PCR reads through MiXCR, one entry per CDR3 protein. Of roughly 160,000 distinct CDR3 sequences listed, roughly 40% are singletons. Germline V CDR1 and CDR2: SQVTM, ANQGSEA. V lost 4 bases, J lost 8 bases, and 13 bases stayed unmatched. The CDR3 consists of 15 residues. The TCR comes from a girl aged 10 to 17 with multiple sclerosis. This chain links TRBV29-1 with TRBJ2-3, with 9 bases matching TRBD1. The source material was blood, sampled after autologous hematopoietic stem cell transplantation. CDR3 DNA sequence: TGCAGCGTTGGTAGCGGACAGGGGTTTGGTGGTACGCAGTATTTT. It encodes CSVGSGQGFGGTQYF.